This entry concerns a single TCR beta chain. Sequencing was performed with immunoSEQ multiplex PCR; in TCRdb, only in-frame clones are kept and a portion is missing. This table has around 50,000 clones, around 80% appearing once. Trimming left V 7 bases short and J 2 bases short, with 11 bases between. The CDR3 consists of 13 residues. Germline V lookup: CDR1 MDHEN, CDR2 SYDVKM. These data belong to a study of T cells in tumors after PD-1 blockade. J is TRBJ1-2 and V is TRBV28; no definite D call. The TCR sequence derives from a human donor with advanced basal cell or squamous cell carcinoma (not recorded which). The source was PBMCs, collected before anti-PD-1 therapy. CDR3 in DNA: TGTGCCAGCAAACCCCCGGAAAACTATGGCTACACCTTC. It translates to CASKPPENYGYTF.